The present T cell receptor beta chain was sequenced within a study of immune evolution from preneoplasia to lung adenocarcinoma. Study information: HLA loss of heterozygosity: about 7% AIS, 15% MIA, 30% to 35% ADC, none AAH.

Study-wide points: Normal lung had the highest top T cell clone frequencies. Clonality was highest in normal lung, lower in later-stage lesions apparently.

The V gene's germline CDR1 is SGHDT and CDR2 YYEEEE. The CDR3 is 14 residues long. Deletions cut 2 bases from V and 0 bases from J, with 5 bases between. The table came from immunoSEQ multiplex PCR; TCRdb's copy has only in-frame clones and leaves some out. The table records some 15,000 clones, more than 65% of them present only once. This clone was observed a single time. Its cognate antigen is unknown. This sequence joins TRBV5-6 and TRBJ1-4, with D uncertain. Input material: FFPE minimally invasive lung adenocarcinoma tissue. This clonotype originated in a person in their sixties or seventies with lung adenocarcinoma. As DNA, the CDR3 is TGTGCCAGCAGCTTAGATGCAACTAATGAAAAACTGTTTTTT. Its translation is CASSLDATNEKLFF.